The 25 T cell receptor beta chains presented below share a single source sample, sequenced in a study of CD8 T cells in Susac syndrome. An amount of RNA that ranged from roughly 0.5 to 1 ug was reverse transcribed with random hexamers. TCRdb re-called the immunoSEQ multiplex PCR reads through MiXCR, storing one row per CDR3 protein. Counted here are about 120,000 distinct CDR3 sequences, around 94% occurring once; the ten biggest clones make up 0.25% to 0.3%. The specimen was CD8+ T cells from PBMCs. These receptors were collected from a human donor with Susac syndrome.

This clonotype occurred a few times. This chain links TRBV5-1 with TRBJ1-2; 8 nucleotides agree with TRBD1. The junction had 4 bases not matched to a gene; V was cut back by 2 bases and J by 4 bases. Germline assignment: CDR1 SGHRS and CDR2 YFSETQ. The CDR3 length is 14 residues. CDR3 loop: CASSFGQGSYGYTF. As DNA, the CDR3 is TGCGCCAGCAGCTTCGGACAGGGTTCCTATGGCTACACCTTC.

The chain recombines TRBV9 with TRBJ2-2; perhaps TRBD1 as D (5 bases). The CDR3 is made up of 13 amino acids. The germline V gene has CDR1 SGDLS and CDR2 YYNGEE. V was trimmed by 6 bases and J by 3 bases, leaving 9 bases between them. CDR3 sequence: CASMDTYTGELFF. In DNA, the CDR3 is TGTGCCAGCATGGACACTTACACCGGGGAGCTGTTTTTT.

The rearrangement joins TRBV25-1 to TRBJ2-5; D is uncertain. This CDR3 comprises 12 residues. Germline V gene data show CDR1 as MGHDK and CDR2 as SYGVNS. The V and J ends lost 8 bases and 1 base respectively, with 8 bases between them. CDR3 in DNA: TGTGCCAGCGCCGGGCCCCAAGAGACCCAGTACTTC. Its translation: CASAGPQETQYF.

V is TRBV7-9 and J is TRBJ1-1; 10 bases line up with TRBD1. CDR1 is SEHNR, CDR2 FQNEAQ, per germline (reference sequence). The CDR3 is 16 amino acids. After removal of 3 bases from V and 5 bases from J, the junction contained 9 bases not matched to a gene. The CDR3 sequence is CASSFPDRGVRTEAFF. CDR3 DNA: TGTGCCAGCAGCTTCCCGGACAGGGGGGTTCGGACTGAAGCTTTCTTT.

V and J are TRBV4-1 and TRBJ2-7; 7 nucleotides line up with TRBD1. The germline V gene has CDR1 MGHRA and CDR2 YSYEKL. V was clipped by 4 bases and J by 0 bases; unmatched bases: 6. This CDR3 is 15 amino acids long. CDR3 sequence reads: CASSPDRPSSYEQYF. The CDR3 nucleotides are TGCGCCAGCAGCCCGGACAGGCCTTCCTCCTACGAGCAGTACTTC.

This clonotype was observed once. The chain combines TRBV29-1 with TRBJ2-2; 9 bases map to TRBD1. J was trimmed by 4 bases and V by 2 bases; bases with no gene match: 8. The CDR3 runs to 16 residues. Germline V gene sequence: CDR1 SQVTM, CDR2 ANQGSEA. The CDR3 DNA sequence: TGCAGCGTTGAAACCCGGACAGGGGACCTCACCGGGGAGCTGTTTTTT. This codes for CSVETRTGDLTGELFF.

The chain couples TRBV6-5 to TRBJ2-7; D unclear. Per germline, CDR1 MNHEY and CDR2 SVGAGI. The CDR3 covers 17 residues. Trimming shortened V by 4 bases and J by 0 bases, and 19 bases separated the two germline ends. The CDR3 DNA reads as TGTGCCAGCAGTTCCCTACTATGGACGTTCGACTCCTACGAGCAGTACTTC. Protein: CASSSLLWTFDSYEQYF.

J is TRBJ2-2 and V is TRBV29-1; 12 positions match TRBD1. With V trimmed by 6 bases and J by 0 bases, 2 bases remained unmatched. The germline CDR1 and CDR2 sequences are SQVTM and ANQGSEA. The CDR3 length is 15 residues. CDR3 coding DNA: TGCAGCGTAGGGACAGGGGGCCCGAACACCGGGGAGCTGTTTTTT. Amino acids: CSVGTGGPNTGELFF.

The chain uses TRBV29-1 and TRBJ2-2; 11 bases agree with TRBD2. J lost 7 bases, V lost 0 bases, and 10 bases had no gene match. CDR1 is SQVTM and CDR2 is ANQGSEA in the germline V gene. This CDR3 contains 17 residues. CDR3 in amino acids: CSVEDRASGGPVGELFF. The CDR3 DNA reads TGCAGCGTTGAAGATAGGGCTAGCGGGGGGCCGGTCGGGGAGCTGTTTTTT.

The chain combines TRBV29-1 with TRBJ1-2, with TRBD1 matching over 10 bases. This CDR3 comprises 13 residues. The germline CDR1 and CDR2 sequences are SQVTM and ANQGSEA. V lost 4 bases to trimming and J lost 8 bases; unmatched junction nucleotides: 7. CDR3 DNA: TGCAGCGTTGCAGGGACAGGGGCCTTGGGCTACACCTTC. Amino acid sequence: CSVAGTGALGYTF.

The J gene is TRBJ1-2, the V gene TRBV20-1; no clear D. Trimming took 3 bases from V and 5 from J, leaving 13 bases between them. Germline V gives CDR1 DFQATT, CDR2 SNEGSKA (reference sequence). The CDR3 runs 13 residues. The CDR3 sequence: CSASSGEWYGYTF. CDR3 bases: TGCAGTGCTAGTAGCGGGGAATGGTATGGCTACACCTTC.

In this sample, this clonotype turned up once. The J gene is TRBJ2-1, the V gene TRBV9, with D perhaps TRBD1 (5 bases). CDR3 size: 14 residues. V lost 0 bases and J 6 bases, leaving 10 bases between the germline ends. Germline assignment: CDR1 SGDLS and CDR2 YYNGEE. For the CDR3, the DNA is TGTGCCAGCAGCGTAGAGTCCAGGGCCAATGAGCAGTTCTTC. As protein: CASSVESRANEQFF.

The chain is built from TRBV7-9 and TRBJ1-2; D perhaps matches TRBD1 (5 bases). V dropped 5 bases and J dropped 8 bases, with 18 bases sitting between them. The CDR3 has 14 residues. Germline V CDR1 and CDR2: SEHNR, FQNEAQ (reference sequence). This chain's CDR3 is CASSPSSSTVGYTF. The CDR3 DNA reads as TGTGCCAGCAGCCCCTCCTCCTCGACAGTGGGCTACACCTTC.

The genes are TRBV20-1 and TRBJ2-3; D may be TRBD2 (6 bases). The V gene lost 2 bases and the J gene lost 4 bases, with 13 bases spanning the gap. The germline V gene encodes CDR1 DFQATT and CDR2 SNEGSKA (reference sequence). This CDR3 contains 14 residues. The CDR3 DNA is TGCAGTGCTAGATCGGGGGATTGGGCAGATACGCAGTATTTT. Translation gives CSARSGDWADTQYF.

The chain has TRBV4-2 and TRBJ2-1, with 7 bases matching TRBD2. V lost 4 bases and J lost 10; bases outside the gene matches: 16. The CDR3 runs 16 residues. The germline gives CDR1 LGHNA, CDR2 YNFKEQ. The DNA for the CDR3 is TGTGCCAGCAGCCCAGAAGGGGACTACCCAAACAGGGAGCAGTTCTTC. This codes for CASSPEGDYPNREQFF.

The rearrangement links TRBV9 to TRBJ2-3, with a weak D call TRBD1 (8 bases). The CDR3 is made up of 15 amino acids. The germline V gene encodes CDR1 SGDLS and CDR2 YYNGEE. V was cut by 0 bases and J by 5 bases, with 13 bases left in between. CDR3 nucleotide sequence: TGTGCCAGCAGCGTAGAGCACAGGGGGGGAGATACGCAGTATTTT. Protein sequence: CASSVEHRGGDTQYF.

The chain recombines TRBV3-1 with TRBJ2-7; tentative D call: TRBD2 (6 bases). The CDR3 length is 13 residues. V was cut by 4 bases and J by 6 bases, with 13 bases left in between. CDR1 and CDR2 (germline): LGHDT, YNNKEL (reference sequence). Here the CDR3 DNA reads TGTGCCAGCAGCCCCGGGCTAGCGAGCGAGCAGTACTTC. It is translated as CASSPGLASEQYF.

The chain joins TRBV5-1 to TRBJ1-6; 12 bases line up with TRBD1. The CDR3 runs 14 residues. V lost 4 bases to trimming and J lost 14 bases; unmatched junction nucleotides: 7. Germline CDR1 and CDR2: SGHRS and YFSETQ. CDR3 residues: CASSPGQGAEALHF. CDR3 in DNA: TGCGCCAGCAGCCCGGGACAGGGGGCGGAGGCCCTCCACTTT.

This chain joins TRBV7-9 and TRBJ1-6; possibly TRBD1 for D (5 bases). This CDR3 is built from 14 residues. Trimming pared 1 base from V and 6 bases from J, leaving 7 bases between. The V gene's germline CDR1 is SEHNR and CDR2 FQNEAQ (reference sequence). The CDR3 DNA follows: TGTGCCAGCAGCTTAGAGGGGAGTAATTCACCCCTCCACTTT. Its translation is CASSLEGSNSPLHF.

The chain employs TRBV12-5 and TRBJ1-1; no firm D call. Germline CDR1 LGHNT, CDR2 FRNRAP. Trimming took off 2 bases at V and 5 bases at J, with 9 bases between the two ends. The CDR3 extends over 13 amino acids. DNA of the CDR3: TGTGCTAGTGGTTTGAGCCCGGGAACTGAAGCTTTCTTT. Translating it yields CASGLSPGTEAFF.

This clonotype was seen once. The chain has TRBV28 and TRBJ2-4; 9 positions agree with TRBD1. Germline CDR1 and CDR2: MDHEN and SYDVKM. V was clipped by 5 bases and J by 4 bases; unmatched bases: 6. The CDR3 runs to 15 residues. CDR3 bases: TGTGCCAGCAGTAAAGGGACAGGGACTAAAAACATTCAGTACTTC. Translation gives CASSKGTGTKNIQYF.

The chain joins TRBV20-1 to TRBJ2-7; 8 nucleotides match TRBD2. Germline V CDR1 and CDR2: DFQATT, SNEGSKA (reference sequence). The CDR3 totals 13 residues. V lost 8 bases to trimming and J lost 4 bases; unmatched junction nucleotides: 10. This CDR3 is CSSLAAGEYEQYF. The DNA of the CDR3 is TGCAGTTCTCTAGCAGCGGGGGAGTACGAGCAGTACTTC.

This clonotype showed up just once. The chain links TRBV11-2 to TRBJ1-5; D is undetermined. Germline CDR1 and CDR2: SGHAT and FQNNGV. The CDR3 loop spans 15 amino acids. Trimming cost V 3 bases and J 2 bases, with 11 bases left between them. The CDR3 nucleotides read TGTGCCAGCAGCTTGCGGGGTAACGGCAATCAGCCCCAGCATTTT. It is translated as CASSLRGNGNQPQHF.

The chain uses TRBV6-2 or TRBV6-3 and TRBJ2-7, with D possibly being TRBD2 (5 bases). The CDR3 consists of 11 residues. Germline CDR1 and CDR2: MNHEY and SVGEGT. Deletions cut 2 bases from V and 6 bases from J, with 5 bases between. CDR3 in amino acids: CASSYAGEQYF. CDR3 nucleotide sequence: TGTGCCAGCAGTTACGCGGGCGAGCAGTACTTC.

The rearrangement links TRBV29-1 to TRBJ2-7; no clear D gene. The V gene lost 7 bases and the J gene lost 2 bases, with 18 bases spanning the gap. CDR3 length equals 14 residues. Germline V gene lookup returns CDR1 SQVTM and CDR2 ANQGSEA. The CDR3 reads CSAGPGGKAYEQYF. The CDR3 region has the DNA TGCAGCGCCGGTCCGGGCGGCAAGGCCTACGAGCAGTACTTC.